This T cell receptor (beta chain) is from a study of breast tumors, draining lymph nodes, adjacent tissues. Breast cancer patients provided tissue from their axillary draining lymph nodes. From germline, CDR1 is KGHSH and CDR2 LQKENI. The CDR3 extends over 14 amino acids. Trimming cost V 3 bases and J 6 bases, with 15 bases left between them. TCRdb itself ran the multiplex PCR reads through MiXCR, one entry per CDR3 protein. Here the sample spans 170,000 or so distinct CDR3 sequences, about 33% being singletons. The study's findings and limits: The data were judged consistent with most tumor T cells coming from lymph node and expanding in tumor. Tumor repertoires ranked between lymph nodes and nontumor tissue in diversity, with V and J gene preferences. The lymph node origin of tumor T cells was framed as consistent with a hypothesis, not demonstrated. Tumor and nontumor repertoires were significantly more similar in luminal-like than in basal-like breast cancer.

This clonotype was recorded a few times. Its antigen is not known. The chain joins TRBV18 to TRBJ2-7; D uncertain. The clonotype originates from a female donor with breast cancer. Some clones in this sample may be carry-over from other donors' samples. The sequenced sample consisted of axillary lymph node tissue. The CDR3 loop is CASSPESRAFEQYF. The CDR3, as DNA: TGTGCCAGCTCACCGGAGTCTAGAGCTTTCGAGCAGTACTTC.